The source of this T cell receptor (beta chain) is a study of Ad26.COV2.S vaccination and SARS-CoV-2 variants. Overall study results and limits: It is possible that the TCR breadth and depth analyses underestimated the total T cell responses. Researchers reported similar non-spike TCR breadth in vaccine and placebo recipients. Participants in the vaccine arm had higher spike-specific TCR breadth; placebo recipients had lower.

Sequenced by immunoSEQ multiplex PCR; TCRdb stores in-frame clones only, minus some. The repertoire holds roughly 460,000 clones, with 89% as singletons. Regarding treatment: around 19 received Ad26.COV2.S at low or high dose, single or two shots; 5 received placebo; per-sample allocation not given. All samples were drawn on day 63, counting from the first vaccine or placebo injection. About this clone: Its antigen remains unidentified.

Source: peripheral blood, taken in a trial of Ad26.COV2.S vaccine versus placebo. The clonotype originates from a person between 18 and 60 years old who received the Ad26.COV2.S COVID-19 vaccine or a placebo.

CDR3 DNA sequence: TGTGCCAGCAGTTTTTACGTAAATCAGCCCCAGCATTTT. Translated, it gives CASSFYVNQPQHF. This chain joins TRBV28 and TRBJ1-5; D gene unclear. CDR3 length: 13 amino acids. Trimming removed 3 bases at V and 4 bases at J, with 7 bases between. CDR1 and CDR2 from the germline V gene are MDHEN and SYDVKM.